A selection of T cell receptor beta chains follows, all from one sample in a study of T cell repertoires in cytomegalovirus infection. MiXCR, applied by TCRdb to the reads, yields one record per CDR3 protein. The sample has 230,000 or so distinct CDR3 sequences; about a sixth are singletons. The sample consisted of CD8+ T cells from PBMCs. The receptors originated from a human donor in good health (CMV status not recorded). Some clones in this sample may be carry-over from other donors' samples. Each CDR3 is given with its conserved first and last residue. A D gene is named only where the DNA matches it firmly. Expanded clones get a size class; other rows say once, few or many, or leave the size out.

V gene	J gene	clone size	D gene	CDR3 DNA	CDR3 protein
TRBV7-9	TRBJ2-6	many	NA	TGTGCCAGCAGCACGCAACAGGGTACCTCTGGGGCCAACGTCCTGACTTTC	CASSTQQGTSGANVLTF
TRBV20-1	TRBJ2-7	NA	TRBD1	TGCAGTGCGGCACCCTCCGGGACAGGGGCCTACGAGCAGTACTTC	CSAAPSGTGAYEQYF
TRBV6-1	TRBJ2-7	few	NA	TGTGCCAGCAGTGACGACCCAGCGGCGGGTTACGAGCAGTACTTC	CASSDDPAAGYEQYF
TRBV6-2/TRBV6-3	TRBJ1-1	NA	NA	TGTGCCAGCAGTTGGGGACATATGGCGAACACTGAAGCTTTCTTT	CASSWGHMANTEAFF
TRBV29-1	TRBJ2-4	many	TRBD1	TGCAGCGTTGTTCCCTTAAGTTCCGGGACAGCTAAAAACATTCAGTACTTC	CSVVPLSSGTAKNIQYF
TRBV12-3/TRBV12-4	TRBJ1-1	many	NA	TGTGCCAGCAGCCCTGGCTCCGGATTGGCTTTCTTT	CASSPGSGLAFF
TRBV24-1	TRBJ1-5	NA	NA	TGTGCCACCAGTGATCTTAATCAGCCCCAGCATTTT	CATSDLNQPQHF
TRBV12-3/TRBV12-4	TRBJ2-2	many	NA	TGTGCCAGCAGTTTATGGGGCATGAACACCGGGGAGCTGTTTTTT	CASSLWGMNTGELFF
TRBV5-5	TRBJ2-7	few	NA	TGTGCCAGCAGCTTGGATTGGGCAGGAGGGTTCTACGAGCAGTACTTC	CASSLDWAGGFYEQYF
TRBV7-9	TRBJ2-3	many	NA	TGTGCCAGCAGCTTACCTAAGTCGGGGGCCAACACAGATACGCAGTATTTT	CASSLPKSGANTDTQYF
TRBV7-9	TRBJ2-3	many	TRBD2	TGTGCCAGCAGCTTCCCACCCGGACTAGCGGGGGGGAGTGAAGATACGCAGTATTTT	CASSFPPGLAGGSEDTQYF